One sample yielded the 11 T cell receptor beta chains listed below, sequenced in a study of blood T cell repertoires in COVID-19. Profiled with immunoSEQ multiplex PCR; TCRdb holds only in-frame clones, not every one. This table has around 440,000 clones, 70% to 90% appearing once. The sequenced sample consisted of peripheral blood. Receptors were obtained from a woman between 45 and 60 years old with COVID-19, enrolled during active disease.

This sequence joins TRBV7-3 and TRBJ2-3; 7 nucleotides match TRBD2. CDR1 and CDR2 from the germline V gene are SGHTA and FQGTGA. V dropped 3 bases and J dropped 11; count of bases not matched to a gene: 11. The CDR3 sequence is 14 residues long. The CDR3 nucleotides are TGTGCCAGCAGCTTCCAGGCGGGCAGGGAGGGGCAGTATTTT. Protein: CASSFQAGREGQYF. Full variable domain (remainder filled in from reference TRBV7-3 and TRBJ2-3): GAGVSQTPSNKVTEKGKYVELRCDPISGHTALYWYRQSLGQGPEFLIYFQGTGAADDSGLPNDRFFAVRPEGSVSTLKIQRTERGDSAVYLCASSFQAGREGQYFGPGTRLTVL.

This chain uses TRBV5-6 with TRBJ1-3; unclear D gene. Trimming took off 0 bases at V and 1 base at J, with 8 bases between the two ends. From germline, CDR1 is SGHDT and CDR2 YYEEEE. This CDR3 is built from 15 residues. The CDR3 DNA is TGTGCCAGCAGCTTGGGAGGAGTATCTGGAAACACCATATATTTT. This gives the protein CASSLGGVSGNTIYF.

The chain has TRBV7-2 and TRBJ1-2, with D possibly being TRBD1 (5 bases). With 1 base removed from V and 5 bases from J, the gap between germline ends came to 14 bases. Germline CDR1 and CDR2: SGHTA and FQGNSA. The CDR3 is 15 amino acids. In DNA form, the CDR3 reads TGTGCCAGCAGCTTAGGCGGGGTCGGGACTTATGGCTACACCTTC. Protein: CASSLGGVGTYGYTF.

This chain joins TRBV18 and TRBJ1-2; tentative D call: TRBD1 (5 bases). The CDR3 loop spans 14 amino acids. V was pared by 2 bases and J by 8 bases, with 15 bases between. In germline, CDR1 is KGHSH, CDR2 LQKENI. The CDR3: CASSPGRGLEGYTF. The CDR3 nucleotides read TGTGCCAGCTCACCAGGCCGGGGGTTAGAGGGCTACACCTTC.

A few counts support this clone. The V gene is TRBV24-1, the J gene TRBJ1-5; D gene ambiguous. This CDR3 is 13 amino acids long. The germline CDR1 and CDR2 sequences are KGHDR and SFDVKD. With 1 base removed from V and 10 bases from J, the gap between germline ends came to 10 bases. CDR3 in DNA: TGTGCCACCAGTGATTTCGAGGCGGGACCCCAGCATTTT. It yields the protein CATSDFEAGPQHF.

V usage is TRBV30 and J usage is TRBJ1-6; D might be TRBD1 (6 bases). The CDR3 consists of 13 residues. V was trimmed by 0 bases and J by 10 bases, leaving 10 bases between them. From germline, CDR1 is GTSNPN and CDR2 SVGIG (reference sequence). CDR3: CAWSVQGESPLHF. For the CDR3, the DNA is TGTGCCTGGAGTGTACAGGGAGAGTCACCCCTCCACTTT.

The chain uses TRBV28 and TRBJ1-2, with 9 bases lining up with TRBD1. Trimming removed 6 bases from V and 9 bases from J; junction bases left unmatched: 11. The germline gives CDR1 MDHEN, CDR2 SYDVKM. The CDR3 covers 14 residues. CDR3 in amino acids: CASSFAGTGSSYTF. The CDR3 coding sequence is TGTGCCAGCAGCTTCGCCGGGACAGGGTCGAGCTACACCTTC.

The genes are TRBV10-1 and TRBJ2-2; D is uncertain. V was clipped by 3 bases and J by 9 bases, with 5 bases between them. The CDR3 spans 11 residues. Per the germline V gene, CDR1 is WNHNN and CDR2 is SYGVQD (reference sequence). In nucleotides, the CDR3 is TGCGCCAGCAGTGATAGTTGGGAGCTGTTTTTT. This sequence encodes CASSDSWELFF.

As DNA, the CDR3 is TGTGCCACCAGTGATTCGGCCCGGGACAGGGGGCGTGGGGATACGCAGTATTTT. Protein sequence: CATSDSARDRGRGDTQYF. The chain uses TRBV24-1 and TRBJ2-3; 12 nucleotides align to TRBD1. Trimming removed 2 bases from V and 6 bases from J; junction bases left unmatched: 11. CDR1 and CDR2 from the germline V gene are KGHDR and SFDVKD. This CDR3 has 18 amino acids.

The chain links TRBV4-2 to TRBJ1-1, with a weak D call TRBD1 (6 bases). The V gene's germline CDR1 is LGHNA and CDR2 YNFKEQ. This CDR3 comprises 15 residues. V lost 2 bases to trimming and J lost 1 base, with 11 bases between them. Here the CDR3 DNA reads TGTGCCAGCAGCCAATACAGGGTTGAGAACACTGAAGCTTTCTTT. Protein sequence: CASSQYRVENTEAFF.

This clone was seen once. The chain has TRBV27 and TRBJ2-5; D is possibly TRBD1 (5 bases). The CDR3 is 13 amino acids. Germline CDR1 MNHEY, CDR2 SMNVEV (reference sequence). The germline V and J ends were trimmed by 0 bases and 5 bases, with 7 bases remaining between them. The CDR3 region has the DNA TGTGCCAGCAGTTTATCATGGGGCGAGACCCAGTACTTC. It specifies CASSLSWGETQYF.